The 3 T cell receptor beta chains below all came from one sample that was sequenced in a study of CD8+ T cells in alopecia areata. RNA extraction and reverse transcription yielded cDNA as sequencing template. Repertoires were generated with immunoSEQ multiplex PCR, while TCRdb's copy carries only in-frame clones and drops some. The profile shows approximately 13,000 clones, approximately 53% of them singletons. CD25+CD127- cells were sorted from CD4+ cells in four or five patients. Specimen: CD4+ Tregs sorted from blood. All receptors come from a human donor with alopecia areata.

In DNA form, the CDR3 reads TGCGCCAGCAGCCTTTCCGGGCTGGAGACCCAGTACTTC. Translation: CASSLSGLETQYF. This rearrangement joins TRBV5-1 to TRBJ2-5; D is ambiguous. Trimming took 4 bases from V and 5 from J, leaving 12 bases between them. The V gene's germline CDR1 is SGHRS and CDR2 YFSETQ. The CDR3 has 13 amino acids.

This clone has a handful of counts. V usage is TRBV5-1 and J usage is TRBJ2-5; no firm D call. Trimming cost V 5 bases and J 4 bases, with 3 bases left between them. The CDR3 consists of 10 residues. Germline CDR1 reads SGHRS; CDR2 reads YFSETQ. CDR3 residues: CASRGETQYF. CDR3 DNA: TGCGCCAGCAGGGGAGAGACCCAGTACTTC. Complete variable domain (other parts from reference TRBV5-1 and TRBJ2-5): KAGVTQTPRYLIKTRGQQVTLSCSPISGHRSVSWYQQTPGQGLQFLFEYFSETQRNKGNFPGRFSGRQFSNSRSEMNVSTLELGDSALYLCASRGETQYFGPGTRLLVL.

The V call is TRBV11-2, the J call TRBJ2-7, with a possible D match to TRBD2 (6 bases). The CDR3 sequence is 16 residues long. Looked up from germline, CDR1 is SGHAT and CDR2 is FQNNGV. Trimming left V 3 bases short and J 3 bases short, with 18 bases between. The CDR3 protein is CASSFAGEVPLYEQYF. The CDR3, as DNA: TGTGCCAGCAGCTTTGCTGGGGAGGTCCCACTCTACGAGCAGTACTTC. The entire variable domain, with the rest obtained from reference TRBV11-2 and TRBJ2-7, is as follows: EAGVAQSPRYKIIEKRQSVAFWCNPISGHATLYWYQQILGQGPKLLIQFQNNGVVDDSQLPKDRFSAERLKGVDSTLKIQPAKLEDSAVYLCASSFAGEVPLYEQYFGPGTRLTVT.